This is a list of T cell receptor beta chains from one sample in a study of cytomegalovirus exposure and HLA in healthy donors. This table comes from immunoSEQ multiplex PCR, and its TCRdb copy is limited to in-frame clones, with some not included. The sample records hundreds of thousands of clones, around 80% being singletons. Sequenced sample: PBMCs. The receptors were gathered from a male donor in good health and CMV-seronegative. The CDR3 runs from the conserved cysteine through the conserved F or W. D genes are given only for firm matches. Clone size is stated in some rows and not others, as once, few, many or a class when expanded.

J gene	clone size	D gene	V gene	CDR3 protein	CDR3 DNA
TRBJ1-5	-	-	TRBV2	CASSGGGGVGNQPQHF	TGTGCCAGCAGTGGGGGGGGAGGGGTGGGCAATCAGCCCCAGCATTTT
TRBJ2-1	-	-	TRBV5-8	CASNPANNEQFF	TGTGCCAGCAATCCTGCTAACAATGAGCAGTTCTTC
TRBJ2-2	-	-	TRBV6-5	CASQGATNTGELFF	TGTGCCAGTCAAGGGGCGACGAACACCGGGGAGCTGTTTTTT
TRBJ1-2	-	-	TRBV7-9	CSSSPGRGYGYTF	TGTTCCAGCAGCCCTGGGCGGGGCTATGGCTACACCTTC
TRBJ2-2	-	-	TRBV29-1	CSVDLFTGELFF	TGCAGCGTTGACCTCTTCACCGGGGAGCTGTTTTTT
TRBJ1-1	-	-	TRBV10-1	CASSETVNTEAFF	TGCGCCAGCAGTGAGACAGTGAACACTGAAGCTTTCTTT
TRBJ2-2	-	TRBD2	TRBV28	CASSLPTSGRTNTGELFF	TGTGCCAGCAGTTTACCCACTAGCGGGAGGACGAACACCGGGGAGCTGTTTTTT
TRBJ1-2	-	-	TRBV18	CASSPGGDGYTF	TGTGCCAGCTCACCAGGAGGGGATGGCTACACCTTC
TRBJ2-3	-	-	TRBV7-3	CASSLRLGDTRYF	TGTGCCAGCAGCTTAAGGTTAGGAGATACGCGGTATTTT
TRBJ2-7	once	TRBD2	TRBV7-2	CASSLYRDYPLYEQYF	TGTGCCAGCAGCTTATACCGGGACTACCCCCTCTACGAGCAGTACTTC
TRBJ2-3	-	TRBD2	TRBV27	CASSFRASGTSTDTQYF	TGTGCCAGCAGTTTTAGGGCTAGCGGGACTAGCACAGATACGCAGTATTTT
TRBJ1-1	-	-	TRBV28	CASSLDEAFF	TGTGCCAGCAGTTTAGATGAGGCTTTCTTT
TRBJ1-1	-	-	TRBV21-1	CASSATGTGYTEAFF	TGTGCCAGCAGCGCGACCGGGACAGGGTACACTGAAGCTTTCTTT
TRBJ2-1	-	TRBD1	TRBV5-4	CASSLGQGEPYEQFF	TGTGCCAGCAGCTTAGGACAGGGGGAACCGTATGAGCAGTTCTTC
TRBJ2-7	-	TRBD2	TRBV7-6	CASSPGLAGGTYEQYF	TGTGCCAGCAGCCCGGGACTAGCGGGAGGGACCTACGAGCAGTACTTC
TRBJ1-1	few	-	TRBV5-4	CASSLIGSQATEAFF	TGTGCCAGCAGCTTGATTGGGTCACAGGCCACTGAAGCTTTCTTT
TRBJ1-1	-	-	TRBV6-5	CASSYALGVGTEAFF	TGTGCCAGCAGTTACGCCCTAGGGGTGGGGACTGAAGCTTTCTTT
TRBJ2-7	few	TRBD2	TRBV29-1	CSALAGGPYEQYF	TGCAGCGCACTAGCGGGAGGCCCCTACGAGCAGTACTTC
TRBJ2-1	-	TRBD1	TRBV4-1	CASSLRDREGSYNEQFF	TGCGCCAGCAGCCTCCGGGACAGGGAGGGATCCTACAATGAGCAGTTCTTC
TRBJ2-7	-	TRBD2	TRBV19	CASTPRWTSGAYEQYF	TGTGCCAGTACCCCACGGTGGACTAGCGGGGCCTACGAGCAGTACTTC
TRBJ2-5	-	-	TRBV18	CASSPGLQETQYF	TGTGCCAGCTCCCCGGGACTTCAAGAGACCCAGTACTTC
TRBJ1-2	few	-	TRBV6-1	CASSAERGYGYTF	TGTGCCAGCAGTGCTGAAAGGGGCTATGGCTACACCTTC
TRBJ1-2	-	-	TRBV9	CASSVGQGTNYGYTF	TGTGCCAGCAGCGTAGGCCAGGGTACTAACTATGGCTACACCTTC
TRBJ2-2	-	-	TRBV7-6	CASSHRGGELFF	TGTGCCAGCAGCCACCGCGGCGGGGAGCTGTTTTTT
TRBJ1-1	few	TRBD1	TRBV6-1	CASSGNRGESHMNTEAFF	TGTGCCAGCAGTGGAAACAGGGGCGAAAGCCACATGAACACTGAAGCTTTCTTT
TRBJ2-1	-	-	TRBV29-1	CSVEGAGREQFF	TGCAGCGTTGAAGGGGCGGGTCGTGAGCAGTTCTTC
TRBJ1-2	few	-	TRBV28	CASSSTDSFYGYTF	TGTGCCAGCAGCTCGACGGACAGTTTCTATGGCTACACCTTC
TRBJ1-4	-	-	TRBV6-5	CASSYSRGMSNEKLFF	TGTGCCAGCAGTTACTCAAGAGGAATGTCTAATGAAAAACTGTTTTTT
TRBJ1-4	-	-	TRBV6-5	CASSYNTGLTNEKLFF	TGTGCCAGCAGTTACAATACGGGACTAACTAATGAAAAACTGTTTTTT
TRBJ2-7	-	-	TRBV5-3	CARSLCLLASAYEQYF	TGTGCCAGAAGCTTGTGCCTTTTAGCGTCGGCCTACGAGCAGTACTTC
TRBJ1-5	once	-	TRBV5-4	CASSQGAGSNQPQHF	TGTGCCAGCAGTCAGGGCGCCGGCAGCAATCAGCCCCAGCATTTT
TRBJ2-2	-	-	TRBV18	CASSRLVQELFF	TGTGCCAGCTCAAGACTAGTCCAGGAGCTGTTTTTT
TRBJ2-7	-	TRBD2	TRBV5-1	CASSPGTISSYEQYF	TGCGCCAGCAGCCCCGGGACTATTAGCTCCTACGAGCAGTACTTC
TRBJ2-3	-	-	TRBV7-3	CASSLWAGATDTQYF	TGTGCCAGCAGCTTATGGGCGGGGGCCACAGATACGCAGTATTTT
TRBJ2-2	few	TRBD2	TRBV28	CASSFVGPAGAGELFF	TGTGCCAGCAGTTTTGTCGGGCCAGCGGGAGCCGGGGAGCTGTTTTTT
TRBJ2-1	-	TRBD2	TRBV6-4	CASSGRAGAYNEQFF	TGTGCCAGCAGTGGCAGGGCGGGGGCCTACAATGAGCAGTTCTTC
TRBJ1-2	-	TRBD1	TRBV5-1	CASSPGTGEYGYTF	TGCGCCAGCAGCCCAGGGACAGGGGAGTATGGCTACACCTTC
TRBJ1-5	few	-	TRBV5-4	CASSLERNQPQHF	TGTGCCAGCAGCTTGGAGCGAAATCAGCCCCAGCATTTT
TRBJ2-7	-	TRBD2	TRBV7-9	CSSSLSGISGRKSYEQYF	TGTTCCAGCAGCTTAAGTGGGATTAGCGGGAGGAAGAGCTACGAGCAGTACTTC
TRBJ2-5	-	-	TRBV4-1	CASSQRGPKETQYF	TGCGCCAGCAGCCAAAGGGGCCCTAAAGAGACCCAGTACTTC
TRBJ2-7	few	TRBD1	TRBV19	CASSRTGTGSYEQYF	TGTGCCAGTAGTAGGACCGGGACAGGCTCCTACGAGCAGTACTTC
TRBJ2-3	-	TRBD2	TRBV4-2	CASSQVSTSGTDTQYF	TGTGCCAGCAGCCAAGTTTCAACTAGCGGCACAGATACGCAGTATTTT
TRBJ2-5	-	-	TRBV7-9	CAGSLRGETQYF	TGTGCCGGATCCCTACGGGGAGAGACCCAGTACTTC
TRBJ2-5	-	TRBD1	TRBV5-1	CASSLAGQQETQYF	TGCGCCAGCAGCTTGGCGGGACAGCAAGAGACCCAGTACTTC
TRBJ2-3	few	TRBD2	TRBV9	CASSDWTSGMTDTQYF	TGTGCCAGCAGCGATTGGACTAGCGGGATGACAGATACGCAGTATTTT
TRBJ2-3	-	TRBD2	TRBV5-4	CASSGTSGRQDTQYF	TGTGCCAGCTCCGGGACTAGCGGGAGACAAGATACGCAGTATTTT
TRBJ1-2	-	TRBD1	TRBV6-6	CASIEGQRGYTF	TGTGCCAGCATCGAGGGACAGCGTGGCTACACCTTC
TRBJ2-1	-	TRBD1	TRBV2	CASSQTGAGPDRASYNEQFF	TGTGCCAGCAGCCAAACAGGGGCCGGCCCGGACAGGGCTTCCTACAATGAGCAGTTCTTC
TRBJ1-1	-	-	TRBV7-8	CASSLGGMNTEAFF	TGTGCCAGCAGCTTAGGAGGAATGAACACTGAAGCTTTCTTT
TRBJ2-3	few	TRBD2	TRBV7-9	CASSLRETSGHQDTQYF	TGTGCCAGCAGCTTGAGGGAGACTAGCGGGCACCAAGATACGCAGTATTTT
TRBJ1-1	-	-	TRBV28	CASSLGVGTEAFF	TGTGCCAGCAGCTTAGGAGTCGGCACTGAAGCTTTCTTT
TRBJ1-5	-	TRBD1	TRBV2	CASSSQGVSNQPQHF	TGTGCCAGCAGCTCACAGGGGGTCAGCAATCAGCCCCAGCATTTT
TRBJ2-3	-	-	TRBV7-9	CASTVGSARTDTQYF	TGTGCCAGCACCGTTGGGAGTGCGCGCACAGATACGCAGTATTTT
TRBJ1-4	-	TRBD1	TRBV5-1	CASSYGTEIEKLFF	TGCGCCAGCAGCTACGGGACAGAAATTGAAAAACTGTTTTTT
TRBJ1-5	-	TRBD1	TRBV5-8	CASSLEQGVSNQPQHF	TGTGCCAGCAGCTTAGAGCAGGGGGTTAGCAATCAGCCCCAGCATTTT
TRBJ2-7	-	-	TRBV11-1	CASSITTGSSYEQYF	TGTGCCAGCAGCATAACCACAGGAAGCTCCTACGAGCAGTACTTC
TRBJ2-1	few	TRBD1	TRBV30	CAWKAGGWNEQFF	TGTGCCTGGAAGGCAGGGGGCTGGAATGAGCAGTTCTTC